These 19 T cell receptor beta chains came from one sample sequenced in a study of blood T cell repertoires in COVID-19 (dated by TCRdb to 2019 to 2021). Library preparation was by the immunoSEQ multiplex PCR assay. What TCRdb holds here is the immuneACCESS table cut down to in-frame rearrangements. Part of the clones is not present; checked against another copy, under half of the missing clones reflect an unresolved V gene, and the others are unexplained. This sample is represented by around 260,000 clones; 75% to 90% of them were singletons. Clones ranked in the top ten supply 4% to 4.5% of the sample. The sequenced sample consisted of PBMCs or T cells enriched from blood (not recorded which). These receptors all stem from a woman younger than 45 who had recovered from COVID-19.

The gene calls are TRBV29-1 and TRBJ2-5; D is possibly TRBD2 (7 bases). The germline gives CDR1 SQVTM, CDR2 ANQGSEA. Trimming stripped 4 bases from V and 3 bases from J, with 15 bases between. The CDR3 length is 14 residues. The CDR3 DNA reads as TGCAGCGTTGCCAACCTAGGGGGGGAAGAGACCCAGTACTTC. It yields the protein CSVANLGGEETQYF.

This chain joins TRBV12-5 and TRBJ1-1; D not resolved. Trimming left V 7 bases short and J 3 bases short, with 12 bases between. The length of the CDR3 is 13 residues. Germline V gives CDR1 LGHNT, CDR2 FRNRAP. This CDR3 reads CASAPSGYTEAFF. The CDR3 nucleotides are TGTGCTAGTGCGCCGTCGGGTTACACTGAAGCTTTCTTT.

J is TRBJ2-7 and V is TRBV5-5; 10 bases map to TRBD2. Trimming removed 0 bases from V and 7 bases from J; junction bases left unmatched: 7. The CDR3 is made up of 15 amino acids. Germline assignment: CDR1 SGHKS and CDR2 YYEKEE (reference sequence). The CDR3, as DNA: TGTGCCAGCAGCTTGGAGCCTAGCGGGAGCCGGGAGCAGTACTTC. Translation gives CASSLEPSGSREQYF.

The CDR3 DNA reads as TGTGCCAGCAGGGGACTAGGCGTCGCGGAGCTGTTTTTT. Its translation is CASRGLGVAELFF. This rearrangement joins TRBV27 to TRBJ2-2; 8 nucleotides match TRBD2. CDR3 size: 13 residues. Germline CDR1 and CDR2: MNHEY and SMNVEV (reference sequence). V trimming: 6 bases; J trimming: 10 bases; junction bases outside the gene matches: 7.

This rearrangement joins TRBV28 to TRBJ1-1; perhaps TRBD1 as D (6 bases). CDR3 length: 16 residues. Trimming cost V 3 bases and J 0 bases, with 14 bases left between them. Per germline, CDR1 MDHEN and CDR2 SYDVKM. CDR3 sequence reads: CASSLVPGQMNTEAFF. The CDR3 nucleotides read TGTGCCAGCAGTTTGGTCCCCGGACAGATGAACACTGAAGCTTTCTTT.

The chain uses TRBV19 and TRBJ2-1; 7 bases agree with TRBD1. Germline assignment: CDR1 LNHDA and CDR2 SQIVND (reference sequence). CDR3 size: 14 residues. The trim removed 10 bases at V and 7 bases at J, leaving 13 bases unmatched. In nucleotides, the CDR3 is TGTGCCACTTCCCCGAGCTACAGGGGAAATGAGCAGTTCTTC. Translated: CATSPSYRGNEQFF.

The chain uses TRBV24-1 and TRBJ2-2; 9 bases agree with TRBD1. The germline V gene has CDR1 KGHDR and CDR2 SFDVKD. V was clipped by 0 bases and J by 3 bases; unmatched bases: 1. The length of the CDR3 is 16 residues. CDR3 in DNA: TGTGCCACCAGTGATTTGAACAGGGGGCACACCGGGGAGCTGTTTTTT. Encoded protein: CATSDLNRGHTGELFF.

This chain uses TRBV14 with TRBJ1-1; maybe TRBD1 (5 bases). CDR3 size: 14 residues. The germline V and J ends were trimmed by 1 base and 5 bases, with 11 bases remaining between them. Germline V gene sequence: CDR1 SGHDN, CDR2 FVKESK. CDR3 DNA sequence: TGTGCCAGCAGCCAAGTTCAGGGAATAACTGAAGCTTTCTTT. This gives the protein CASSQVQGITEAFF.

The CDR3 nucleotides read TGTGCCAGCAGCTTATCACCGGGACAGGGGGTCTTTTGGGAAAAACTGTTTTTT. As protein: CASSLSPGQGVFWEKLFF. The chain uses TRBV7-9 and TRBJ1-4, with 11 nucleotides matching TRBD1. The CDR3 has 18 residues. The V gene's germline CDR1 is SEHNR and CDR2 FQNEAQ (reference sequence). J was trimmed by 8 bases and V by 2 bases; bases with no gene match: 13.

CDR3 sequence: CASSQMGPISGANVLTF. The CDR3 DNA is TGTGCCAGCAGCCAAATGGGCCCTATCTCTGGGGCCAACGTCCTGACTTTC. The chain carries TRBV27 and TRBJ2-6; D ambiguous. CDR1 and CDR2 from the germline V gene are MNHEY and SMNVEV (reference sequence). Trimming took off 6 bases at V and 0 bases at J, with 15 bases between the two ends. The CDR3 spans 17 residues. Complete variable domain (other parts from reference TRBV27 and TRBJ2-6): EAQVTQNPRYLITVTGKKLTVTCSQNMNHEYMSWYRQDPGLGLRQIYYSMNVEVTDKGDVPEGYKVSRKEKRNFPLILESPSPNQTSLYFCASSQMGPISGANVLTFGAGSRLTVL.

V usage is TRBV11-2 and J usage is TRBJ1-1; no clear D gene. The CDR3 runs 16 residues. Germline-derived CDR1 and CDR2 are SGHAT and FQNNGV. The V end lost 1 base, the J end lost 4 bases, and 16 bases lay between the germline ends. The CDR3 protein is CASSLGPHRRITEAFF. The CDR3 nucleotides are TGTGCCAGCAGCTTAGGACCCCATCGGAGGATCACTGAAGCTTTCTTT. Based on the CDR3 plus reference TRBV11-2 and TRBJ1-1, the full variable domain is EAGVAQSPRYKIIEKRQSVAFWCNPISGHATLYWYQQILGQGPKLLIQFQNNGVVDDSQLPKDRFSAERLKGVDSTLKIQPAKLEDSAVYLCASSLGPHRRITEAFFGQGTRLTVV.

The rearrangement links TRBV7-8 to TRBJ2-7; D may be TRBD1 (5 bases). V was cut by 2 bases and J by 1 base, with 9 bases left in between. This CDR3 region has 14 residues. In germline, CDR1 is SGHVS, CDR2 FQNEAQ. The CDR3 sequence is CASSLQGSSYEQYF. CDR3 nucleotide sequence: TGTGCCAGCAGCTTACAGGGTTCATCCTACGAGCAGTACTTC.

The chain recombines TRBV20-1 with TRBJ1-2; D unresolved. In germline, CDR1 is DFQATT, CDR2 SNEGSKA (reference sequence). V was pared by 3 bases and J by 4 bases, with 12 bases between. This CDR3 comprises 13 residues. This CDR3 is CSASGEQGYGYTF. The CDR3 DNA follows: TGCAGTGCTAGTGGGGAGCAAGGCTATGGCTACACCTTC.

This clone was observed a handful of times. In DNA form, the CDR3 reads TGTGCCAGTAGTATAGCGTGGCCTGCCTACGAGCAGTACTTC. Protein: CASSIAWPAYEQYF. The genes are TRBV19 and TRBJ2-7; D gene ambiguous. This CDR3 has 14 amino acids. Per the germline V gene, CDR1 is LNHDA and CDR2 is SQIVND (reference sequence). Between the trimmed V and J ends, which lost 1 base and 2 bases, there was a span of 9 bases.

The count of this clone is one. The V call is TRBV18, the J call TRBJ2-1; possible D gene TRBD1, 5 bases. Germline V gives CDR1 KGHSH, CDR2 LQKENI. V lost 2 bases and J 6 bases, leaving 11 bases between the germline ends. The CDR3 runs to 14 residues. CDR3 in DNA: TGTGCCAGCTCACCATTTAGGGGCCGCAATGAGCAGTTCTTC. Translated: CASSPFRGRNEQFF.

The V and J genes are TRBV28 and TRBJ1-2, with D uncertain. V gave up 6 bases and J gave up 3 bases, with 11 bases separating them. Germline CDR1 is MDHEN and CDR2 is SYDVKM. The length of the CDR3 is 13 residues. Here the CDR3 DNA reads TGTGCCAGCAGCCCGACCGCGGACTATGGCTACACCTTC. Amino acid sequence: CASSPTADYGYTF.

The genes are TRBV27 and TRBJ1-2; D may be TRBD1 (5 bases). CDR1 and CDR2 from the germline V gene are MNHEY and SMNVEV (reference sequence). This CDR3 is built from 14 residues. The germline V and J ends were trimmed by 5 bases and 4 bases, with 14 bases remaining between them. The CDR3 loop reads CASSPAGRSYGYTF. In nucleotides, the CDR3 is TGTGCCAGCAGTCCCGCGGGACGTAGCTATGGCTACACCTTC.

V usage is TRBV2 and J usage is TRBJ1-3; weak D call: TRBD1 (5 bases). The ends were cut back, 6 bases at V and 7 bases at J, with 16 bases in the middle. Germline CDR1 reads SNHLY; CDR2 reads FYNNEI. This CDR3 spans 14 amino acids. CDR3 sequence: CASRRVREDNTIYF. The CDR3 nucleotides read TGTGCCAGCAGGAGGGTCAGGGAGGATAACACCATATATTTT.

CDR3 nucleotide sequence: TGTGCCAGCAGTCAGGACAGTGCAAAACTGTTTTTT. Protein sequence: CASSQDSAKLFF. The chain couples TRBV6-5 to TRBJ1-4; D might be TRBD1 (6 bases). Looked up from germline, CDR1 is MNHEY and CDR2 is SVGAGI. The V end lost 5 bases, the J end lost 10 bases, and 11 bases lay between the germline ends. The CDR3 length is 12 residues.